This is a list of T cell receptor beta chains from one sample in a study of monozygotic twins with inflammatory bowel disease. TCRdb processed the 5' RACE reads again and assigns one entry to each CDR3 protein, with no DNA. Here the sample table reports about 160,000 distinct CDR3 sequences. Sequencing was performed on blood. The receptors shown here come from a human donor with ulcerative colitis or Crohn's disease, or a healthy co-twin of an affected twin (not recorded which). Both conserved end residues are part of each CDR3. Fields, in order: V gene, J gene, CDR3 protein.

>TRBV5-1|TRBJ1-1
CASSLRGQGFVTEAFF
>TRBV7-7|TRBJ2-1
CASSASGRAGEQFF
>TRBV20-1|TRBJ1-3
CSAEGQYSGNTIYF
>TRBV29-1|TRBJ2-7
CSVVELYEQYF
>TRBV30|TRBJ2-1
CAWSVLGTVNEQFF
>TRBV28|TRBJ2-5
CASSLPLGGETQYF
>TRBV7-7|TRBJ2-7
CASSPDTREQYF
>TRBV24-1|TRBJ2-3
CATSDRGQGGTDTQYF
>TRBV29-1|TRBJ2-1
CSVRQGVYEQFF
>TRBV29-1|TRBJ2-7
CSGGYSGNSYEQYF
>TRBV19|TRBJ1-1
CASSMMAQNTEAFF
>TRBV7-6|TRBJ2-5
CASSLASTGNVQETQYF
>TRBV28|TRBJ2-1
CASSPLGDLQFF
>TRBV10-3|TRBJ2-2
CASWTSGRLDGELFF
>TRBV5-1|TRBJ2-2
CASSLVTGGAGELFF
>TRBV30|TRBJ1-2
CARTFRGHGYTF